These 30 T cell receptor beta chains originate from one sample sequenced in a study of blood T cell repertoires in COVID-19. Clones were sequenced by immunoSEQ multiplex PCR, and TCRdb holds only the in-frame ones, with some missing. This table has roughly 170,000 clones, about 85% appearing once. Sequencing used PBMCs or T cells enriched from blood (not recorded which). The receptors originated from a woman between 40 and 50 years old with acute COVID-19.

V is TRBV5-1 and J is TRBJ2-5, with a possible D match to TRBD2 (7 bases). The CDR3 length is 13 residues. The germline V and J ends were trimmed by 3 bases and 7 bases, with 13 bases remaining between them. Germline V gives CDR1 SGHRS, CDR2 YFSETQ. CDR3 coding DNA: TGCGCCAGCAGCTCGGAGGGGGAGGGGACCCAGTACTTC. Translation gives CASSSEGEGTQYF.

The CDR3 nucleotides read TGTGCCAGCTCCAAGGACAGCGGGGGCAATCAGCCCCAGCATTTT. This codes for CASSKDSGGNQPQHF. The chain employs TRBV2 and TRBJ1-5; the D gene is possibly TRBD1 (6 bases). Germline V lookup: CDR1 SNHLY, CDR2 FYNNEI. The CDR3 spans 15 residues. The V end was cut by 8 bases, the J end by 2 bases, with 16 bases between.

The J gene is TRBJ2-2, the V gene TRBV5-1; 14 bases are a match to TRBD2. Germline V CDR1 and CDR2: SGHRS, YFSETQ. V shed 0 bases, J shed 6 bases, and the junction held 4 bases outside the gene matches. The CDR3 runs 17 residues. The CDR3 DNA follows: TGCGCCAGCAGCTTGGGTGGGACTAGCGGGAGCTCCGGGGAGCTGTTTTTT. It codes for CASSLGGTSGSSGELFF.

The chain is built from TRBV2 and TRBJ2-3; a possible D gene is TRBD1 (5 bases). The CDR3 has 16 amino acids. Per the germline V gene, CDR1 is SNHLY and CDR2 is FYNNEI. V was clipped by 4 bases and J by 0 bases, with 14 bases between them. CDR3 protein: CASSASGRRSTDTQYF. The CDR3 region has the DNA TGTGCCAGCAGTGCGTCAGGGCGTCGTAGCACAGATACGCAGTATTTT.

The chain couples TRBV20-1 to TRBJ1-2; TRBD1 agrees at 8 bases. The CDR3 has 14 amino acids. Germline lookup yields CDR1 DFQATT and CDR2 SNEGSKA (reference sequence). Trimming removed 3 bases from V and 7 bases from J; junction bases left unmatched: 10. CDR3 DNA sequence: TGCAGTGCTAGTCCTAGGACAGGGCGGCGTGGCTACACCTTC. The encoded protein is CSASPRTGRRGYTF.

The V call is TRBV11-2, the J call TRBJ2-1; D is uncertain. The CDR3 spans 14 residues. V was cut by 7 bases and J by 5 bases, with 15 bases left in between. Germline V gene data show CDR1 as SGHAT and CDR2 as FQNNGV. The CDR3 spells CASTLNRVHNEQFF. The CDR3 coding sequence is TGTGCCAGCACCCTTAACCGGGTACACAATGAGCAGTTCTTC.

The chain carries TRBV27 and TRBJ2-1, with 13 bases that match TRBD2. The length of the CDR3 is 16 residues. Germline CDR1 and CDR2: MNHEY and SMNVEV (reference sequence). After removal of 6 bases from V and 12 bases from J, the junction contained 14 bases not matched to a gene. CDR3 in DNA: TGTGCCAGCAGCACCCGTGGACTAGCGGGAGATCTACGGCAGTTCTTC. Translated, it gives CASSTRGLAGDLRQFF.

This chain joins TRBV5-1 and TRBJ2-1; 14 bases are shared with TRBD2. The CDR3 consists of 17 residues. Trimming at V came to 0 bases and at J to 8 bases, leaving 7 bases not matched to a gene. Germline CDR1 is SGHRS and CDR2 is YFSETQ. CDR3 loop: CASSLVGTSGSFYEQFF. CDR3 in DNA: TGCGCCAGCAGCTTGGTTGGGACTAGCGGGAGCTTCTATGAGCAGTTCTTC.

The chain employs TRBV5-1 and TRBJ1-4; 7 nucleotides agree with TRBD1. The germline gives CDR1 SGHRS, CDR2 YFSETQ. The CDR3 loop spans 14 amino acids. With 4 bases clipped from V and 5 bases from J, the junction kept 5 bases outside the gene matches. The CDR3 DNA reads TGCGCCAGCAGCGCAGGGACAGCCAATGAAAAACTGTTTTTT. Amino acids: CASSAGTANEKLFF.

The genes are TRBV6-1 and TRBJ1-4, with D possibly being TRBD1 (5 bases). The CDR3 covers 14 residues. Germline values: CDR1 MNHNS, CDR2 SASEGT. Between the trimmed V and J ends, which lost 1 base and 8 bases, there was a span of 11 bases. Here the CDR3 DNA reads TGTGCCAGCAGTGAAGGGCAGGGTAACGAAAAACTGTTTTTT. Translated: CASSEGQGNEKLFF.

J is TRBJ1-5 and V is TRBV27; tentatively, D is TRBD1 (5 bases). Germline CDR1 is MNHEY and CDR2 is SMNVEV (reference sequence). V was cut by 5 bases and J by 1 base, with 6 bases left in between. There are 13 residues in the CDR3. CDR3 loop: CASSRGSNQPQHF. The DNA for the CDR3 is TGTGCCAGCAGTCGGGGGAGCAATCAGCCCCAGCATTTT.

For the CDR3, the DNA is TGTGCTAGTGGTTTGGTAGCGGGACATGGTCCGGGCTCCTACAATGAGCAGTTCTTC. Encoded protein: CASGLVAGHGPGSYNEQFF. The chain combines TRBV12-5 with TRBJ2-1, with D maybe TRBD2 (7 bases). There are 19 residues in the CDR3. Germline lookup yields CDR1 LGHNT and CDR2 FRNRAP. V lost 0 bases and J lost 0, with 18 bases in between.

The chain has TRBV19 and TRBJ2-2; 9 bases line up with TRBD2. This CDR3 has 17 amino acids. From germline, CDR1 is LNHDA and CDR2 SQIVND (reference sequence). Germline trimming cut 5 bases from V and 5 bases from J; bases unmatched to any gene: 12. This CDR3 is CASSSPGGRVRTGELFF. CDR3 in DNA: TGTGCCAGTAGTTCCCCTGGCGGGAGGGTACGGACCGGGGAGCTGTTTTTT.

The CDR3 DNA sequence: TGCGCCAGCAGTGACGGGACAGGAGGGCATGGCTACACCTTC. Its protein is CASSDGTGGHGYTF. The chain links TRBV10-2 to TRBJ1-2; 8 nucleotides match TRBD1. The germline gives CDR1 WSHSY, CDR2 SAAADI. The CDR3 runs to 14 residues. V lost 3 bases and J lost 6; bases outside the gene matches: 6.

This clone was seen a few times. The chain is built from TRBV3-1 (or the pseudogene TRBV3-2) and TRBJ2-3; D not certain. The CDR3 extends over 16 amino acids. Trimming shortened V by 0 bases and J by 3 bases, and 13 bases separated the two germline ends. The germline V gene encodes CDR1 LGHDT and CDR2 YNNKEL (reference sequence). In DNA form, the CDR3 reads TGTGCCAGCAGCCAAGAGGTCCTAGTGATTACAGATACGCAGTATTTT. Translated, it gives CASSQEVLVITDTQYF.

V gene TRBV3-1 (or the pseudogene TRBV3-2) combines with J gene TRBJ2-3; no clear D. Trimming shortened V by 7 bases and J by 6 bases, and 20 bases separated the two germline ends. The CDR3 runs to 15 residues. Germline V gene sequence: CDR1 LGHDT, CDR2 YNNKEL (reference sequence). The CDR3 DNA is TGTGCCAGCACCACAAGAGGCGGTCCTGAGGATACGCAGTATTTT. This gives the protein CASTTRGGPEDTQYF.

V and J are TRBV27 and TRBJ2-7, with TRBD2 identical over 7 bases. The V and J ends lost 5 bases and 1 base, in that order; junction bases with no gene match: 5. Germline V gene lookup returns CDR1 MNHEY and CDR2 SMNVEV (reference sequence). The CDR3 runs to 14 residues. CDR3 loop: CASSLSGPSYEQYF. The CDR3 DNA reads TGTGCCAGCAGTCTTAGCGGGCCTTCCTACGAGCAGTACTTC.

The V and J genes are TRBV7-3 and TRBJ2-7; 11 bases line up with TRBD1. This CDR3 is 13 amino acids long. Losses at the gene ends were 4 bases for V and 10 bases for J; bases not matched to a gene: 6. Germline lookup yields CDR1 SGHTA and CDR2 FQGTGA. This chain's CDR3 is CASSSGTGGSQYF. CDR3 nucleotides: TGTGCCAGCAGCTCCGGGACAGGGGGGTCACAGTACTTC.

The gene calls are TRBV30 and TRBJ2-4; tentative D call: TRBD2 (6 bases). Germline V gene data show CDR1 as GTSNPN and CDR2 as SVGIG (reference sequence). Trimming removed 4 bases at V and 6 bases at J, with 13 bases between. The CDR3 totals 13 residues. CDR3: CAWTGGPGNIQYF. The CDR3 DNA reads TGTGCCTGGACTGGAGGGCCCGGAAACATTCAGTACTTC.

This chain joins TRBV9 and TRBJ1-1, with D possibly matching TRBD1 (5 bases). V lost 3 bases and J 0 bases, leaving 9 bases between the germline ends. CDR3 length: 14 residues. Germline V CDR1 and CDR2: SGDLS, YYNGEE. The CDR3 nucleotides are TGTGCCAGCAGCGGGGGACTTTTGAACACTGAAGCTTTCTTT. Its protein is CASSGGLLNTEAFF.

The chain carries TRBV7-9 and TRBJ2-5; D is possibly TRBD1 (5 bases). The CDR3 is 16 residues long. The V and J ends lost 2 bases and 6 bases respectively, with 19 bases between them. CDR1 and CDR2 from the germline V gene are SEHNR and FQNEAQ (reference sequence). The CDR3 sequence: CASSLFGSGSLKTQYF. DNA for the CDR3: TGTGCCAGCAGCTTATTCGGATCAGGGTCTTTGAAGACCCAGTACTTC.

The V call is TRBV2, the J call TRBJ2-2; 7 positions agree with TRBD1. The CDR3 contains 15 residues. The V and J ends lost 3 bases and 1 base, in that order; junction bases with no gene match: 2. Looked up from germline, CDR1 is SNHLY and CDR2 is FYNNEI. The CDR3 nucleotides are TGTGCCAGCAGTGAGGACAGGTTGAACACCGGGGAGCTGTTTTTT. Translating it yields CASSEDRLNTGELFF.

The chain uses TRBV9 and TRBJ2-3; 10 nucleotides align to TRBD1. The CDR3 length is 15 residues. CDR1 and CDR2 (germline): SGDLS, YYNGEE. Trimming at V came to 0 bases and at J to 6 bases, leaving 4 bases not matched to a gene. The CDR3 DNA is TGTGCCAGCAGCGTAGGCGGGACAGGGGTTGATACGCAGTATTTT. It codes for CASSVGGTGVDTQYF. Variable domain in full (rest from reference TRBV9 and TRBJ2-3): DSGVTQTPKHLITATGQRVTLRCSPRSGDLSVYWYQQSLDQGLQFLIQYYNGEERAKGNILERFSAQQFPDLHSELNLSSLELGDSALYFCASSVGGTGVDTQYFGPGTRLTVL.

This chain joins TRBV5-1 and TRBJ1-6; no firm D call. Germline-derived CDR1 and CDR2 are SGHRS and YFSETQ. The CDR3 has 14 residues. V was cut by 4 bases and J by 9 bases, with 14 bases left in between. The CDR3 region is CASSRAGEGSPLHF. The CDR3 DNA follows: TGCGCCAGCAGCCGGGCAGGAGAGGGTTCACCCCTCCACTTT.

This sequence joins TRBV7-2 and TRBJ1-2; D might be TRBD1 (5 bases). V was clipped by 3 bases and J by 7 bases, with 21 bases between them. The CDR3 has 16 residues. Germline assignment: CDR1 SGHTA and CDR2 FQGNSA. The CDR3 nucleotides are TGTGCCAGCAGCTTCTCGCGCATCTCAGGGCAAGGTGGCTACACCTTC. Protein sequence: CASSFSRISGQGGYTF. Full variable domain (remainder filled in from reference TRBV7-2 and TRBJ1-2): GAGVSQSPSNKVTEKGKDVELRCDPISGHTALYWYRQSLGQGLEFLIYFQGNSAPDKSGLPSDRFSAERTGGSVSTLTIQRTQQEDSAVYLCASSFSRISGQGGYTFGSGTRLTVV.

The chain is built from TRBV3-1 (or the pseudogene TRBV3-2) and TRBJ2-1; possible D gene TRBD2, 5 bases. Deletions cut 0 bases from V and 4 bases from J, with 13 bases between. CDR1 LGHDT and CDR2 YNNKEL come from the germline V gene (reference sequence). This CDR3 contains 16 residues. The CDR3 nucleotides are TGTGCCAGCAGCCAAGATACGAGGGAGCTTTACAATGAGCAGTTCTTC. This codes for CASSQDTRELYNEQFF.

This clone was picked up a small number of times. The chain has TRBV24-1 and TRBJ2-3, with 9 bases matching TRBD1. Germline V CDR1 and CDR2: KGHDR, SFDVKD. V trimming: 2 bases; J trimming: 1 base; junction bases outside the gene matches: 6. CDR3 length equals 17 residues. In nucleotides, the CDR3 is TGTGCCACCAGTGATTCGCCCCGGACAGGGGGCACAGATACGCAGTATTTT. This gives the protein CATSDSPRTGGTDTQYF.

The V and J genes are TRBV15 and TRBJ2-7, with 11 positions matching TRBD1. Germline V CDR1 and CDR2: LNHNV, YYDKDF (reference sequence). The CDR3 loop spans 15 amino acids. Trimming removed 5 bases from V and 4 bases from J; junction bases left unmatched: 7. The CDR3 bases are TGTGCCACCAGCGCGCGGACAGGGGGCAGGTACGAGCAGTACTTC. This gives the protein CATSARTGGRYEQYF.

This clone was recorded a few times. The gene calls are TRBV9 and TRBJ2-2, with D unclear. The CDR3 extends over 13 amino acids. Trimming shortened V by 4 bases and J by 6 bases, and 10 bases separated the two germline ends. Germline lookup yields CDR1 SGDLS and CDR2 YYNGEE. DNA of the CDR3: TGTGCCAGCAGCCCTCCCGACTCCGGGGAGCTGTTTTTT. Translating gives CASSPPDSGELFF.

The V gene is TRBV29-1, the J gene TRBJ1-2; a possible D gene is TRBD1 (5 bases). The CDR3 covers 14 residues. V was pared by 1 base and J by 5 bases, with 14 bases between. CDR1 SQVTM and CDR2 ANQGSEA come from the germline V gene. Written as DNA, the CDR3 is TGCAGCGTTGAAGTCCAGGAAAGGGGTTATGGCTACACCTTC. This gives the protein CSVEVQERGYGYTF.